Listed below are T cell receptor beta chains from one sample, sequenced in a study of beta chain features in type 1 diabetes. Assay used: immunoSEQ multiplex PCR; TCRdb lists only in-frame clones, some missing. This table holds over 500,000 clones, around 15% found once. Material for sequencing was naive CD4+ T cells from blood. The receptor set was obtained from a man aged 18 to 30 in good health. CDR3s include the opening cysteine and the closing phenylalanine or tryptophan. A D gene is named only where the DNA matches it firmly. Size is stated for part of the rows, as once, few or many counts, or as a class when the clone is expanded.

j_call d_call cdr3_length clone_size v_call cdr3_nt cdr3_aa
TRBJ1-2 . 13 . TRBV19 TGTGCCAGTAGGACAGGAGATAACTATGGCTACACCTTC CASRTGDNYGYTF
TRBJ2-1 . 14 few TRBV6-5 TGTGCCAGTAGATGGCTTAGAGAGATCCGTGAGCAGTTCTTC CASRWLREIREQFF
TRBJ2-7 TRBD2 14 . TRBV18 TGTGCCAGCTCACCAGGGGGGGTGATCTACGAGCAGTACTTC CASSPGGVIYEQYF
TRBJ2-5 TRBD1 17 . TRBV18 TGTGCCAGCTCACCATTCGTTCAGGGGGCGTCAGGAGAGACCCAGTACTTC CASSPFVQGASGETQYF
TRBJ1-1 . 13 once TRBV30 TGTGCCTGGAAGGGGGGGCGGAACACTGAAGCTTTCTTT CAWKGGRNTEAFF
TRBJ2-1 . 15 . TRBV7-2 TGTGCCAGCAGCTTAGACAGACGCTCCTACAATGAGCAGTTCTTC CASSLDRRSYNEQFF
TRBJ2-6 . 14 few TRBV7-2 TGTGCCAGCAGCACTGGGTCTGGGGCCAACGTCCTGACTTTC CASSTGSGANVLTF
TRBJ1-5 . 14 few TRBV4-2 TGTGCCAGCAGCCACGGACAGATCAATCAGCCCCAGCATTTT CASSHGQINQPQHF
TRBJ2-1 TRBD2 14 . TRBV7-9 TGTGCCAGCAGCCTCGGACTAGCGAGCGATGAGCAGTTCTTC CASSLGLASDEQFF
TRBJ2-1 . 15 few TRBV29-1 TGCAGCGTTGAAGTCGTCGGGGGGCCGTACAATGAGCAGTTCTTC CSVEVVGGPYNEQFF
TRBJ2-5 . 13 . TRBV5-1 TGCGCCAGCGCCGGAGGACTCCAAGAGACCCAGTACTTC CASAGGLQETQYF
TRBJ1-5 . 14 . TRBV5-1 TGCGCCAGCAGCTTTTTCGGGGGTGATCAGCCCCAGCATTTT CASSFFGGDQPQHF
TRBJ2-7 . 13 few TRBV7-2 TGTGCCAGCAGCTTTAACAGCCCCTACGAGCAGTACTTC CASSFNSPYEQYF
TRBJ1-1 . 13 few TRBV5-1 TGCGCCAGCAGCGCCGAGGAGGGTCTTCGAGCTTTCTTT CASSAEEGLRAFF
TRBJ1-1 . 16 few TRBV14 TGTGCCAGCAGCCAAGAAGGGGGGGTGAGGAGAACTGAAGCTTTCTTT CASSQEGGVRRTEAFF